This entry lists 27 T cell receptor beta chains sequenced from one sample in a study of cytomegalovirus exposure and HLA in healthy donors. 13 Jbeta primers and 60 Vbeta primers were used for the PCR. Only in-frame clones appear in the TCRdb table, and some are missing; sequencing was by immunoSEQ multiplex PCR. The top ten clones hold around 10% of a sample with around 95,000 clones, about three quarters of them seen once. Sequencing was done on a sample of PBMCs. Receptors were obtained from a man in his thirties or forties in good health and CMV-seropositive.

The rearrangement uses TRBV7-6 and TRBJ1-2; 7 bases agree with TRBD1. The junction had 4 bases not matched to a gene; V was cut back by 7 bases and J by 8 bases. The CDR3 runs to 11 residues. Germline loops: CDR1 SGHVS, CDR2 FNYEAQ. Written as DNA, the CDR3 is TGTGCCAGCAAGACAGGGTTGGGCTACACCTTC. This codes for CASKTGLGYTF.

The rearrangement joins TRBV7-7 to TRBJ2-1; 8 bases align to TRBD2. Germline CDR1 SSHAT, CDR2 FNYEAQ (reference sequence). This CDR3 region has 15 residues. V shed 1 base, J shed 4 bases, and the junction held 3 bases outside the gene matches. The CDR3 is CASSLGGGGYNEQFF. The CDR3 bases are TGTGCCAGCAGCTTAGGGGGCGGGGGGTACAATGAGCAGTTCTTC. Drawing the rest from reference TRBV7-7 and TRBJ2-1, the complete variable domain is GAGVSQSPRYKVTKRGQDVTLRCDPISSHATLYWYQQALGQGPEFLTYFNYEAQPDKSGLPSDRFSAERPEGSISTLTIQRTEQRDSAMYRCASSLGGGGYNEQFFGPGTRLTVL.

The rearrangement joins TRBV2 to TRBJ2-1; TRBD1 aligns across 8 bases. The CDR3 loop spans 21 amino acids. The junction had 25 bases not matched to a gene; V was cut back by 6 bases and J by 3 bases. Germline loops: CDR1 SNHLY, CDR2 FYNNEI. In DNA form, the CDR3 reads TGTGCCAGCAGCCTAGATACTCCGGGACAGGCATTAATTGGATACTACAATGAGCAGTTCTTC. It specifies CASSLDTPGQALIGYYNEQFF.

There are a few counts of this clone. The V call is TRBV6-1, the J call TRBJ1-1, with a tentative D call TRBD1 (5 bases). The CDR3 sequence is 15 residues long. The germline gives CDR1 MNHNS, CDR2 SASEGT. V was cut by 3 bases and J by 6 bases, with 17 bases left in between. CDR3 protein: CASSEDGGFGAEAFF. The CDR3 DNA reads as TGTGCCAGCAGTGAGGACGGGGGGTTCGGGGCTGAAGCTTTCTTT.

The J gene is TRBJ2-3, the V gene TRBV27; D gene unclear. This CDR3 region has 14 residues. V was clipped by 0 bases and J by 6 bases, with 10 bases between them. The germline gives CDR1 MNHEY, CDR2 SMNVEV (reference sequence). The CDR3 loop is CASSLSSPVDTQYF. In DNA, the CDR3 is TGTGCCAGCAGTTTATCGTCCCCGGTGGATACGCAGTATTTT.

This clone was found a few times. This chain joins TRBV30 and TRBJ1-5; D unresolved. V lost 0 bases, J lost 8 bases, and 17 bases lay in between. Per germline, CDR1 GTSNPN and CDR2 SVGIG (reference sequence). The CDR3 runs 15 residues. CDR3 sequence reads: CAWSVSSSTGEPQHF. The DNA of the CDR3 is TGTGCCTGGAGTGTATCATCGTCGACTGGCGAGCCCCAGCATTTT. Looking up the rest from reference TRBV30 and TRBJ1-5 gives the full variable domain: SQTIHQWPATLVQPVGSPLSLECTVEGTSNPNLYWYRQAAGRGLQLLFYSVGIGQISSEVPQNLSASRPQDRQFILSSKKLLLSDSGFYLCAWSVSSSTGEPQHFGDGTRLSIL.

The rearrangement joins TRBV27 to TRBJ2-3; no clear D gene. The CDR3 is 15 residues long. V gave up 5 bases and J gave up 1 base, with 13 bases separating them. CDR1 is MNHEY and CDR2 is SMNVEV in the germline V gene (reference sequence). DNA for the CDR3: TGTGCCAGCAGTCCCTTCGGGTTGGGCACAGATACGCAGTATTTT. It codes for CASSPFGLGTDTQYF.

This rearrangement joins TRBV7-8 to TRBJ1-1; a possible D gene is TRBD1 (5 bases). The V end was cut by 4 bases, the J end by 0 bases, with 9 bases between. The CDR3 runs to 14 residues. Germline V gene data show CDR1 as SGHVS and CDR2 as FQNEAQ. CDR3 sequence: CASSSQGMNTEAFF. CDR3 nucleotides: TGTGCCAGCAGCTCCCAGGGTATGAACACTGAAGCTTTCTTT.

The V and J genes are TRBV10-3 and TRBJ1-5; TRBD1 matches 9 bases. In germline, CDR1 is ENHRY, CDR2 SYGVKD. The CDR3 is 16 amino acids. Losses at the gene ends were 2 bases for V and 5 bases for J; bases not matched to a gene: 7. DNA of the CDR3: TGTGCCATCAGTGAGCCGGGACAGGGCTATCATCAGCCCCAGCATTTT. This encodes CAISEPGQGYHQPQHF.

The chain links TRBV19 to TRBJ2-5, with 7 bases fitting TRBD2. Germline CDR1 reads LNHDA; CDR2 reads SQIVND (reference sequence). V was clipped by 7 bases and J by 9 bases; unmatched bases: 17. The CDR3 loop spans 15 amino acids. CDR3 bases: TGTGCCAGTAAAGCCCGCCACAACACCCGGGGGGCCCAGTACTTC. This codes for CASKARHNTRGAQYF. Supplemented by reference TRBV19 and TRBJ2-5, the full variable domain reads DGGITQSPKYLFRKEGQNVTLSCEQNLNHDAMYWYRQDPGQGLRLIYYSQIVNDFQKGDIAEGYSVSREKKESFPLTVTSAQKNPTAFYLCASKARHNTRGAQYFGPGTRLLVL.

This chain joins TRBV6-1 and TRBJ1-5; D perhaps matches TRBD1 (6 bases). Germline V gives CDR1 MNHNS, CDR2 SASEGT. This CDR3 has 15 amino acids. V was trimmed by 6 bases and J by 5 bases, leaving 17 bases between them. The CDR3, as DNA: TGTGCCAGCAGGGAAAACAGGGTATTTTATCAGCCCCAGCATTTT. Protein sequence: CASRENRVFYQPQHF.

The V and J genes are TRBV9 and TRBJ1-2; weak D call: TRBD1 (5 bases). Germline CDR1 and CDR2: SGDLS and YYNGEE. V was trimmed by 3 bases and J by 8 bases, leaving 23 bases between them. The length of the CDR3 is 16 residues. CDR3 sequence (DNA): TGTGCCAGCAGCGCCGGGGGGGGGAACGCCGGGAGGGGCTACACCTTC. This sequence encodes CASSAGGGNAGRGYTF.

V usage is TRBV2 and J usage is TRBJ2-7, with D perhaps matching TRBD1 (6 bases). V dropped 4 bases and J dropped 6 bases, with 13 bases sitting between them. Per germline, CDR1 SNHLY and CDR2 FYNNEI. The length of the CDR3 is 13 residues. The CDR3 loop is CASSVYRVGEQYF. In nucleotides, the CDR3 is TGTGCCAGCAGTGTCTACAGGGTCGGCGAGCAGTACTTC.

The CDR3 DNA follows: TGTGCCAGCAGCTTAGCGGGGCTTCCACCCCTCCACTTT. Its protein is CASSLAGLPPLHF. The chain has TRBV7-8 and TRBJ1-6; maybe TRBD1 (5 bases). Germline values: CDR1 SGHVS, CDR2 FQNEAQ. The CDR3 runs 13 residues. V was trimmed by 0 bases and J by 11 bases, leaving 8 bases between them.

The rearrangement joins TRBV7-2 to TRBJ2-1; 10 positions agree with TRBD2. The CDR3 is made up of 15 amino acids. J was trimmed by 4 bases and V by 4 bases; bases with no gene match: 4. Germline CDR1 and CDR2: SGHTA and FQGNSA. The chain's CDR3 is CASSYRTSGYNEQFF. Here the CDR3 DNA reads TGTGCCAGCAGCTATCGGACTAGCGGTTACAATGAGCAGTTCTTC.

This chain joins TRBV2 and TRBJ1-5, with 10 bases lining up with TRBD1. The CDR3 length is 14 residues. Losses at the gene ends were 6 bases for V and 6 bases for J; bases not matched to a gene: 5. Germline V gene data show CDR1 as SNHLY and CDR2 as FYNNEI. CDR3 loop: CASRPGQGLQPQHF. CDR3 coding DNA: TGTGCCAGCAGACCGGGACAGGGGCTTCAGCCCCAGCATTTT.

The chain couples TRBV5-1 to TRBJ1-1; D perhaps matches TRBD1 (6 bases). Germline V gene data show CDR1 as SGHRS and CDR2 as YFSETQ. Between the trimmed V and J ends, which lost 4 bases and 4 bases, there was a span of 8 bases. CDR3 length: 12 amino acids. The CDR3 protein is CASSEDSTEAFF. In nucleotides, the CDR3 is TGCGCCAGCAGCGAGGACAGCACTGAAGCTTTCTTT. The full variable domain, in which reference TRBV5-1 and TRBJ1-1 provide the parts outside the CDR3, is KAGVTQTPRYLIKTRGQQVTLSCSPISGHRSVSWYQQTPGQGLQFLFEYFSETQRNKGNFPGRFSGRQFSNSRSEMNVSTLELGDSALYLCASSEDSTEAFFGQGTRLTVV.

CDR3 amino acids: CASSQLAGIYNEQFF. The CDR3 DNA is TGTGCCAGCAGCCAACTAGCGGGGATTTACAATGAGCAGTTCTTC. The chain links TRBV7-2 to TRBJ2-1, with TRBD2 matching 10 bases. Germline V gene lookup returns CDR1 SGHTA and CDR2 FQGNSA. V was clipped by 5 bases and J by 4 bases; unmatched bases: 5. The CDR3 runs to 15 residues.

This clone occurred once. The chain uses TRBV6-6 and TRBJ2-5; 7 nucleotides match TRBD2. Germline CDR1 is MNHNY and CDR2 is SVGAGI (reference sequence). The CDR3 sequence is 15 residues long. Trimming removed 8 bases from V and 4 bases from J; junction bases left unmatched: 13. The CDR3: CASGTGGTGRETQYF. CDR3 bases: TGTGCCAGCGGCACCGGGGGGACGGGAAGAGAGACCCAGTACTTC.

The V gene is TRBV28, the J gene TRBJ1-5; TRBD1 is a possible D gene (5 bases). The CDR3 is 15 amino acids. The germline V gene encodes CDR1 MDHEN and CDR2 SYDVKM. Trimming cost V 3 bases and J 2 bases, with 11 bases left between them. The CDR3 nucleotides read TGTGCCAGCAGTTTGGGAGGGGTGGGCAATCAGCCCCAGCATTTT. This encodes CASSLGGVGNQPQHF. The full variable domain, completed using reference TRBV28 and TRBJ1-5, is DVKVTQSSRYLVKRTGEKVFLECVQDMDHENMFWYRQDPGLGLRLIYFSYDVKMKEKGDIPEGYSVSREKKERFSLILESASTNQTSMYLCASSLGGVGNQPQHFGDGTRLSIL.

CDR3 sequence (DNA): TGTGCCAGCAGCCAACAGGCTTACAATGAGCAGTTCTTC. Its protein product is CASSQQAYNEQFF. The rearrangement links TRBV4-2 to TRBJ2-1; D is uncertain. Germline-derived CDR1 and CDR2 are LGHNA and YNFKEQ. V was cut by 2 bases and J by 4 bases, with 6 bases left in between. The CDR3 is made up of 13 amino acids.

The chain combines TRBV18 with TRBJ1-4; 9 nucleotides line up with TRBD1. Trimming removed 6 bases from V and 7 bases from J; junction bases left unmatched: 9. Germline values: CDR1 KGHSH, CDR2 LQKENI. The CDR3 extends over 15 amino acids. In DNA, the CDR3 is TGTGCCAGCTCCCCGACAGGGGGGCGCGGTGAAAAACTGTTTTTT. It translates to CASSPTGGRGEKLFF.

The chain has TRBV19 and TRBJ1-5; 9 nucleotides align to TRBD1. The trim removed 6 bases at V and 6 bases at J, leaving 12 bases unmatched. The CDR3 has 16 amino acids. Germline-derived CDR1 and CDR2 are LNHDA and SQIVND (reference sequence). CDR3 in DNA: TGTGCCAGTAGGGATTACTACAGGGGGCGAGGTCAGCCCCAGCATTTT. It yields the protein CASRDYYRGRGQPQHF.

The V gene is TRBV28, the J gene TRBJ1-2; no reliable D call. Looked up from germline, CDR1 is MDHEN and CDR2 is SYDVKM. The germline V and J ends were trimmed by 1 base and 1 base, with 7 bases remaining between them. The CDR3 is 14 amino acids. CDR3 sequence reads: CASSLSGFNYGYTF. CDR3 sequence (DNA): TGTGCCAGCAGTTTATCAGGTTTTAACTATGGCTACACCTTC.

V is TRBV13 and J is TRBJ1-2; a possible D gene is TRBD1 (5 bases). Germline CDR1 and CDR2: PRHDT and FYEKMQ (reference sequence). CDR3 size: 15 residues. The germline V and J ends were trimmed by 4 bases and 6 bases, with 18 bases remaining between them. CDR3 region: CASSSSDGAPDGYTF. Written as DNA, the CDR3 is TGTGCCAGCAGCTCCAGTGATGGGGCCCCGGATGGCTACACCTTC. Using reference TRBV13 and TRBJ1-2 for the parts outside the CDR3, the full variable domain is AAGVIQSPRHLIKEKRETATLKCYPIPRHDTVYWYQQGPGQDPQFLISFYEKMQSDKGSIPDRFSAQQFSDYHSELNMSSLELGDSALYFCASSSSDGAPDGYTFGSGTRLTVV.

The V gene is TRBV10-2, the J gene TRBJ1-2; 8 nucleotides match TRBD1. The CDR3 covers 16 residues. V trimming: 2 bases; J trimming: 0 bases; junction bases outside the gene matches: 5. The germline CDR1 and CDR2 sequences are WSHSY and SAAADI. The CDR3 region is CASSEAGQGSNYGYTF. The CDR3 bases are TGCGCCAGCAGTGAGGCCGGACAGGGTTCTAACTATGGCTACACCTTC.

The J gene is TRBJ1-2, the V gene TRBV19; D might be TRBD1 (6 bases). The CDR3 length is 15 residues. Germline values: CDR1 LNHDA, CDR2 SQIVND (reference sequence). The V gene lost 7 bases and the J gene lost 1 base, with 16 bases spanning the gap. The CDR3 loop is CASMRAGEFNYGYTF. As DNA, the CDR3 is TGTGCCAGTATGAGGGCAGGGGAGTTTAACTATGGCTACACCTTC.